This TCR beta chain was identified in a study of post-analysis software for immune sequencing data. Study outcomes and limitations: When compared against controls, multiple sclerosis patients showed significantly lower normalized Chao1 diversity. Roughly 5 TRBV segments, TRBV5-6, TRBV5-1 and TRBV20-1 among them, were found more frequent in patients than controls.

TCR beta libraries were prepared from cDNA with unique molecular identifiers. TCRdb itself ran the PCR reads through MiXCR, one entry per CDR3 protein. The repertoire includes 600,000 to 750,000 distinct CDR3 sequences, around 64% of them detected once, and over 9% sits in the top ten. This CDR3 comprises 14 residues. In germline, CDR1 is SGHTA, CDR2 FQGNSA. Trimming shortened V by 6 bases and J by 4 bases, and 15 bases separated the two germline ends. As concerns this clonotype: Its antigen is not identified.

The sequenced material came from blood. The genes are TRBV7-2 and TRBJ2-5, with D tentatively TRBD2 (7 bases). The source is a girl aged 2-15 years with multiple sclerosis. The CDR3 loop is CASRIGGGAETQYF. The CDR3 DNA follows: TGTGCCAGCAGAATAGGGGGGGGCGCAGAGACCCAGTACTTC.